This TCR beta chain was recorded in a study of CD8 T cells in Susac syndrome. The germline V gene encodes CDR1 SGHDT and CDR2 YYEEEE. The germline V and J ends were trimmed by 2 bases and 7 bases, with 16 bases remaining between them. CDR3 size: 15 residues. TEMRA cells were FACS-enriched, while CD8+ and CD4+ T cells were negatively isolated. The RNA, roughly 0.45 to 1 ug, was put through reverse transcription using random hexamers. TCRdb used MiXCR to reprocess the immunoSEQ multiplex PCR reads, holding one entry per CDR3 protein. In the table there are approximately 170,000 distinct CDR3 sequences, about 90% of which are singletons.

The clonotype comes from a human donor in good health. The sample taken for sequencing was CD4+ T cells from PBMCs. The chain combines TRBV5-6 with TRBJ1-5; D perhaps matches TRBD1 (5 bases). This CDR3 reads CASSFGGTGIQPQHF. Written as DNA, the CDR3 is TGTGCCAGCAGCTTTGGGGGGACGGGAATCCAGCCCCAGCATTTT.